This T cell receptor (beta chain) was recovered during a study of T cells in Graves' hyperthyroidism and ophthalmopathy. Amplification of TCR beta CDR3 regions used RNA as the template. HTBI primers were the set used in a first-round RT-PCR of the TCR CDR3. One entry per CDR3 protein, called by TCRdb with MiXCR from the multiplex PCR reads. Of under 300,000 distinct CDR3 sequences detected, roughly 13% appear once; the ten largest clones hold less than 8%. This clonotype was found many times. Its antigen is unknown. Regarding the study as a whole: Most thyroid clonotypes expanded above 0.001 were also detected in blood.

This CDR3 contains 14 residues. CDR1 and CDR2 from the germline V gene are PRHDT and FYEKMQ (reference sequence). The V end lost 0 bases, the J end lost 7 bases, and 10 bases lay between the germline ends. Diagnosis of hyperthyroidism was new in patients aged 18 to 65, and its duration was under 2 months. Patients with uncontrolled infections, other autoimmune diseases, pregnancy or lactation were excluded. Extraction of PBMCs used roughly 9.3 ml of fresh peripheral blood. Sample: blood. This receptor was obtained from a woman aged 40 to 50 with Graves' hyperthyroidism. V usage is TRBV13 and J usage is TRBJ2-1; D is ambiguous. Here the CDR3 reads CASSLGRGSNEQFF. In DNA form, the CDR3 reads TGTGCCAGCAGCTTAGGTCGCGGATCAAATGAGCAGTTCTTC.